This T cell receptor (beta chain) was observed in a study of CD8 T cells in Susac syndrome. Across the study: At the time their blood was drawn, patients with Susac syndrome were either therapy-naive, on corticosteroids (with some of them also receiving intravenous immunoglobulin), or on intravenous immunoglobulin alone. General study findings and limits: Where Susac syndrome CD4+ T cell repertoires were concerned, no clonal expansion was evident.

This CDR3 has 15 amino acids. Trimming at V came to 3 bases and at J to 7 bases, leaving 5 bases not matched to a gene. Germline CDR1 and CDR2: SGHRS and YFSETQ. An amount of RNA that ranged from roughly 0.45 to 1 ug was reverse transcribed with random hexamers. A single record per CDR3 protein comes from TCRdb applying MiXCR to the immunoSEQ multiplex PCR reads. The table has some 110,000 distinct CDR3 sequences, under 96% seen once. TCR beta from blood CD8+ and CD4+ T cells was sequenced. With respect to this clonotype: What it binds is not known.

The specimen sequenced was CD4+ T cells from PBMCs. This clonotype was obtained from a human donor with Susac syndrome. The rearrangement joins TRBV5-1 to TRBJ2-1; 12 positions match TRBD2. The CDR3 bases are TGCGCCAGCAGCTCCCGACTAGCGGGAGTTAATGAGCAGTTCTTC. It codes for CASSSRLAGVNEQFF.